The clone carrying this TCR beta chain was counted ten times or more. What it binds is unknown. These data are taken from a study of T-cell reconstitution after alpha-beta-depleted transplantation in children. The CDR3 is 17 amino acids. The V and J ends lost 6 bases and 11 bases, in that order; junction bases with no gene match: 21. Germline V gene sequence: CDR1 MDHEN, CDR2 SYDVKM. Study results and limitations: Fresh T-cell production supplied most of the T-cell counts and diversity seen one year after transplant.

Unique molecular identifiers were built into the TCRbeta library. TCRdb analysed the PCR reads with MiXCR anew, one entry per CDR3 protein. The sample holds 200,000 to 250,000 distinct CDR3 sequences, roughly a tenth seen once. This TCR was sampled from a child in the first two years of life with acute myeloid leukemia, due to receive a stem cell transplant. The sample in question was PBMCs, obtained before TCRalphabeta/CD19-depleted stem cell transplant. The rearrangement links TRBV28 to TRBJ2-5; 10 nucleotides align to TRBD2. The CDR3 DNA reads TGTGCCAGCAGCCAGGCTAGCGGGAGCGATAGATCAAGAGTACAGTACTTC. The encoded protein is CASSQASGSDRSRVQYF.